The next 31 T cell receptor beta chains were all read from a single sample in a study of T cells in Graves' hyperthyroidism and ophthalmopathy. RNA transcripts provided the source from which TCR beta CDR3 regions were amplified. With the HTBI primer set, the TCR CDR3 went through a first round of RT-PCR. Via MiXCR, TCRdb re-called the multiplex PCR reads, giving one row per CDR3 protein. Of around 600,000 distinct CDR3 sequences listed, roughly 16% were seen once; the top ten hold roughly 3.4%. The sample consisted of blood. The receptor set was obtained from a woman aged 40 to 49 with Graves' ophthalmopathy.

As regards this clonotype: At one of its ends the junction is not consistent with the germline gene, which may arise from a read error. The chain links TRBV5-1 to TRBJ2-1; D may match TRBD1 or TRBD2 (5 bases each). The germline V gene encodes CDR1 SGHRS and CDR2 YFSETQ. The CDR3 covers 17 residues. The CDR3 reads CASSLARGRLSYNEQFF. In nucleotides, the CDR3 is TGTGCCAGCAGCTTGGCCCGGGGCAGGCTCTCCTACAATGAGCAGTTCTTC. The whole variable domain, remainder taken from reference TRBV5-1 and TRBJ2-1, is KAGVTQTPRYLIKTRGQQVTLSCSPISGHRSVSWYQQTPGQGLQFLFEYFSETQRNKGNFPGRFSGRQFSNSRSEMNVSTLELGDSALYLCASSLARGRLSYNEQFFGPGTRLTVL.

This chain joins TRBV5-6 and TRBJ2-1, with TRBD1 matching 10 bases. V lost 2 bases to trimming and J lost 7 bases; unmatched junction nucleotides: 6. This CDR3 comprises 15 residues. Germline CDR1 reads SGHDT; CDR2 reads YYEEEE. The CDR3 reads CASSLTGTGVNEQFF. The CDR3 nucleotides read TGTGCCAGCAGCTTAACCGGGACAGGGGTAAATGAGCAGTTCTTC.

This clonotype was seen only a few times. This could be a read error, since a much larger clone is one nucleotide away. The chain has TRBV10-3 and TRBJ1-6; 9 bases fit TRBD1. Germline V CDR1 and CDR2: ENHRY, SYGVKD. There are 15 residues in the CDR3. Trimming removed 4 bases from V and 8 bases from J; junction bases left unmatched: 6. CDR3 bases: TGTGCCATCAGTGGGGCGGGACAGGGATATTCACCCCTCCACTTT. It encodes CAISGAGQGYSPLHF.

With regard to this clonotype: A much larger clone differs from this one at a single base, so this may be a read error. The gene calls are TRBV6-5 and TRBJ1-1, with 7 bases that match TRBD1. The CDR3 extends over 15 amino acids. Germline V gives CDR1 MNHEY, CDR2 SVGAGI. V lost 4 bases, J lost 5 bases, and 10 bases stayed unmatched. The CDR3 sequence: CASSSTGSGYTEAFF. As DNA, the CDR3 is TGTGCCAGCAGTTCGACAGGGAGCGGATATACTGAAGCTTTCTTT.

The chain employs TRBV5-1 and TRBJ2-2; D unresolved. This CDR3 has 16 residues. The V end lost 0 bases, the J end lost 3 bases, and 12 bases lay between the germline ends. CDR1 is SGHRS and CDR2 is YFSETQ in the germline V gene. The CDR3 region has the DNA TGCGCCAGCAGCTTGGTTCCGGGCCTCTACACCGGGGAGCTGTTTTTT. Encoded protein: CASSLVPGLYTGELFF. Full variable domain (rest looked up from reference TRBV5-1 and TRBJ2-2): KAGVTQTPRYLIKTRGQQVTLSCSPISGHRSVSWYQQTPGQGLQFLFEYFSETQRNKGNFPGRFSGRQFSNSRSEMNVSTLELGDSALYLCASSLVPGLYTGELFFGEGSRLTVL.

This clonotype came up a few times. Written as DNA, the CDR3 is TGTGCCAGTACCCCACATTGGACTAGCGGGGGGGCAAGGCTAACCGGGGAGCTGTTTTTT. It is translated as CASTPHWTSGGARLTGELFF. The chain links TRBV19 to TRBJ2-2; TRBD2 matches 15 bases. Germline V gene sequence: CDR1 LNHDA, CDR2 SQIVND (reference sequence). V trimming: 7 bases; J trimming: 5 bases; junction bases outside the gene matches: 17. The length of the CDR3 is 20 residues.

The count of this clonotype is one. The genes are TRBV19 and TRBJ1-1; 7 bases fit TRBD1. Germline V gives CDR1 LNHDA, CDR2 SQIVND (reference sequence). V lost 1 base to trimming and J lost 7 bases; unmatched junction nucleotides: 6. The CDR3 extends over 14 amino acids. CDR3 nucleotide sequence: TGTGCCAGTAGTATAGCCAGGGACAGACTTGAAGCTTTCTTT. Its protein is CASSIARDRLEAFF.

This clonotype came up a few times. The CDR3 loop reads CASRYLDGEAFF. The CDR3 region has the DNA TGTGCCAGTAGATATCTAGACGGTGAAGCTTTCTTT. V is TRBV19 and J is TRBJ1-1; D remains unclear. This CDR3 has 12 residues. The germline CDR1 and CDR2 sequences are LNHDA and SQIVND (reference sequence). V lost 6 bases and J 7 bases, leaving 12 bases between the germline ends.

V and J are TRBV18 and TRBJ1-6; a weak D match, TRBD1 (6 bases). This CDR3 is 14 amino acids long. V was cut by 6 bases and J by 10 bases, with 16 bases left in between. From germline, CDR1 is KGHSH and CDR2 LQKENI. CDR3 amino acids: CASSQDRKGSPLHF. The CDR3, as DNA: TGTGCCAGCTCGCAGGACAGAAAGGGATCACCCCTCCACTTT.

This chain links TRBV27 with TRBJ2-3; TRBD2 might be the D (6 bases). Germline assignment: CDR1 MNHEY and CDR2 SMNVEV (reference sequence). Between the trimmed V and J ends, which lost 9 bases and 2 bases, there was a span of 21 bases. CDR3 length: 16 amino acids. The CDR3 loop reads CASGEGSGSVTDTQYF. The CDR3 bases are TGTGCCAGTGGTGAGGGCAGCGGGTCCGTCACAGATACGCAGTATTTT.

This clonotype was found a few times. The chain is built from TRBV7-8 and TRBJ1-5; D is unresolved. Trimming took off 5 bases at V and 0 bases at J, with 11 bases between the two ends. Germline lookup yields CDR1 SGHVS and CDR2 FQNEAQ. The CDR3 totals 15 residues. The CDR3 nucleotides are TGTGCCAGCAGCCGGCGGGCAGATAGCAATCAGCCCCAGCATTTT. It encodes CASSRRADSNQPQHF.

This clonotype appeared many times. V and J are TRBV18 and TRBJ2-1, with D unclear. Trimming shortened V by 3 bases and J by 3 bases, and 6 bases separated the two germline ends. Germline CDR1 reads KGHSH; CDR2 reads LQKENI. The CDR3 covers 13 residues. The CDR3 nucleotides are TGTGCCAGCTCACCTATATACTACAATGAGCAGTTCTTC. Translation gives CASSPIYYNEQFF.

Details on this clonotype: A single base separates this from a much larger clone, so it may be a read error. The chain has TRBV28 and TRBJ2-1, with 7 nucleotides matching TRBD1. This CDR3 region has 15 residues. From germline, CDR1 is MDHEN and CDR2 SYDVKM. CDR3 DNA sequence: TGTGCCAGCAGTTTAGAGGGGGCGGGTTACAATGAGCAGTCCTTC. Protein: CASSLEGAGYNEQSF.

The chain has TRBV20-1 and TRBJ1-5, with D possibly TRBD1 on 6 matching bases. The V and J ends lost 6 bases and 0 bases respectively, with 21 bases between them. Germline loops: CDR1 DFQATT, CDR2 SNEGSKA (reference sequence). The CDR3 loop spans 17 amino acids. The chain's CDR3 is CSASRSGGAGSNQPQHF. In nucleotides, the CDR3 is TGCAGTGCGAGTAGGAGTGGGGGGGCAGGTAGCAATCAGCCCCAGCATTTT.

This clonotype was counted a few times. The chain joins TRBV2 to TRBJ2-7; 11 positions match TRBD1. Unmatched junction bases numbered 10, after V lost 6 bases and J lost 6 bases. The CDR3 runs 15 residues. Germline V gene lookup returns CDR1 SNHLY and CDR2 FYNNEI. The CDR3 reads CASRPGGTGGREQYF. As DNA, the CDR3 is TGTGCCAGCAGACCGGGAGGGACAGGGGGACGCGAGCAGTACTTC.

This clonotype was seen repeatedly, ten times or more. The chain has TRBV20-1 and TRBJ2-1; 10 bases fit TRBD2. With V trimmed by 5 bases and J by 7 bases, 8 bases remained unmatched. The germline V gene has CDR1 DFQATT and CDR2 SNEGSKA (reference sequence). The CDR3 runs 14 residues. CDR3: CSAVSGRAGNEQFF. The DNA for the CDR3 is TGCAGTGCTGTCAGCGGGAGGGCCGGGAATGAGCAGTTCTTC.

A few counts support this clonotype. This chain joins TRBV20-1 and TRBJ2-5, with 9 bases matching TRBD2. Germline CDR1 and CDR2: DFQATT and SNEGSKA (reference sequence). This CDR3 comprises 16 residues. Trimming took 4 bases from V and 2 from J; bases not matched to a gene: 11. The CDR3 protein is CSAIVSGGGVQETQYF. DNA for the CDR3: TGCAGTGCTATCGTGTCGGGCGGGGGGGTACAAGAGACCCAGTACTTC.

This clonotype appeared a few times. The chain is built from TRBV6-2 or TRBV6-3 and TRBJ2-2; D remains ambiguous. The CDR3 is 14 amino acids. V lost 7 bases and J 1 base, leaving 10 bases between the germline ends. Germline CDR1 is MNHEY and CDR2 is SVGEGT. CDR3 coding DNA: TGTGCCAGCACCATAGCACGGAACACCGGGGAGCTGTTTTTT. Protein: CASTIARNTGELFF.

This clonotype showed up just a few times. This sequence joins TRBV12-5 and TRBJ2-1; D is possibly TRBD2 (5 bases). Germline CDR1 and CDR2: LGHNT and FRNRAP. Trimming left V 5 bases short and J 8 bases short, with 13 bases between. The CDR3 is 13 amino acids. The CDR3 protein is CASGRDSEDEQFF. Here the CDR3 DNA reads TGTGCTAGTGGTAGGGATAGCGAGGATGAGCAGTTCTTC.

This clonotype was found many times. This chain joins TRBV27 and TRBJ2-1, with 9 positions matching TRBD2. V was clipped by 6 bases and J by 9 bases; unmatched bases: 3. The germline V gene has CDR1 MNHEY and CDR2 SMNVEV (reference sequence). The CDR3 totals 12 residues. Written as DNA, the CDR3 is TGTGCCAGCAGGACTAGCGGCGGTGAGCAGTTCTTC. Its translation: CASRTSGGEQFF.

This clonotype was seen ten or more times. Here the CDR3 DNA reads TGTGCCAGCAGCCACCTAGGGGGCGGGGACACTGAAGCTTTCTTT. This translates into CASSHLGGGDTEAFF. The chain links TRBV3-1 to TRBJ1-1, with 7 bases fitting TRBD1. The CDR3 is 15 amino acids. V lost 3 bases and J lost 3; bases outside the gene matches: 7. Germline CDR1 and CDR2: LGHDT and YNNKEL (reference sequence).

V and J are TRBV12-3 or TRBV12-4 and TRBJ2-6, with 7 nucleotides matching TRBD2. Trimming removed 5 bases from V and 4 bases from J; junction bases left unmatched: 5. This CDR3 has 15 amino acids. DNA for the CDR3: TGTGCCAGCAGTGTCGGGGGGACCGGGGCCAACGTCCTGACTTTC. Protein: CASSVGGTGANVLTF.

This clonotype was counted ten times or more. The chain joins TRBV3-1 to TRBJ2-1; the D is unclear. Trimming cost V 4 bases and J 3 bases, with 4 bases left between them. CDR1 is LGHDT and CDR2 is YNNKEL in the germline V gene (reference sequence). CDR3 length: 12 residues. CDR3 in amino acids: CASSRYYNEQFF. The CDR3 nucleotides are TGTGCCAGCAGCCGCTACTACAATGAGCAGTTCTTC.

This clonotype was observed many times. Here the CDR3 reads CASSDDRLNNQPQHF. The CDR3 DNA is TGTGCCAGCAGCGACGACAGGCTTAACAATCAGCCCCAGCATTTT. The chain links TRBV2 to TRBJ1-5; TRBD1 might be the D (6 bases). Germline CDR1 and CDR2: SNHLY and FYNNEI. V dropped 6 bases and J dropped 3 bases, with 15 bases sitting between them. The CDR3 length is 15 residues.

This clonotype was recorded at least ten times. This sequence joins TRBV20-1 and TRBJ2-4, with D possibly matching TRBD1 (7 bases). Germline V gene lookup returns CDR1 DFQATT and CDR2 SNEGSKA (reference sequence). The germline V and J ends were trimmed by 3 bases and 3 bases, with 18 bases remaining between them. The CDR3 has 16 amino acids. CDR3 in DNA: TGCAGTGCTAGTTCTCGACAGGGCGGGGACAAAAACATTCAGTACTTC. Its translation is CSASSRQGGDKNIQYF.

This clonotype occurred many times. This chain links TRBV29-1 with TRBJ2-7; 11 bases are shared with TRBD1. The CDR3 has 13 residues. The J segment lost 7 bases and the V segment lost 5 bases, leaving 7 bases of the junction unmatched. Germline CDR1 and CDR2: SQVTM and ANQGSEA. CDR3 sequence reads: CSVRGQGAGEQYF. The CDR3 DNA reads TGCAGCGTTCGCGGACAGGGGGCAGGGGAGCAGTACTTC.

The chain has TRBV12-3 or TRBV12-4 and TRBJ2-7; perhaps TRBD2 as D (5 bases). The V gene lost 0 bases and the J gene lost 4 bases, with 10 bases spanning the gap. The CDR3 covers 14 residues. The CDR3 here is CASSLAAGVYEQYF. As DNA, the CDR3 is TGTGCCAGCAGTTTAGCGGCCGGGGTGTACGAGCAGTACTTC.

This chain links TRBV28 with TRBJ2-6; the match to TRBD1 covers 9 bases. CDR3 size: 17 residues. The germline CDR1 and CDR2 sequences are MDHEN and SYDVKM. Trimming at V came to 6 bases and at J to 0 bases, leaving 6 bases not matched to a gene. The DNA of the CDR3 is TGTGCCAGCAGGCTCCGGGACAGGGACTCTGGGGCCAACGTCCTGACTTTC. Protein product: CASRLRDRDSGANVLTF.

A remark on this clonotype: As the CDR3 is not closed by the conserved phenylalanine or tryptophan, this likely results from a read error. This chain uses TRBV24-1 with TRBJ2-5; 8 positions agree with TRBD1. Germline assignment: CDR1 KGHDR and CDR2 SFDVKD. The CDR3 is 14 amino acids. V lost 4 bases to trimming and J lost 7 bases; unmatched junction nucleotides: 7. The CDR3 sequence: CATSDPDRGGTQYS. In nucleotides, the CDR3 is TGTGCCACCAGTGACCCCGACAGGGGAGGGACCCAGTACTCC.

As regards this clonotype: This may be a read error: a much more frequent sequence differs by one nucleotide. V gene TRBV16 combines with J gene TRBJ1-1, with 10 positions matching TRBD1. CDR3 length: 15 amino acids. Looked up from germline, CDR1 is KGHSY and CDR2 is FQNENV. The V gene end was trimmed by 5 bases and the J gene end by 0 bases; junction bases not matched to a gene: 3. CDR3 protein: CASSSGTGVNTEAFF. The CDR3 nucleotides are TGTGCCAGCAGCTCCGGGACAGGGGTGAACACTGAAGCTTTCTTT.

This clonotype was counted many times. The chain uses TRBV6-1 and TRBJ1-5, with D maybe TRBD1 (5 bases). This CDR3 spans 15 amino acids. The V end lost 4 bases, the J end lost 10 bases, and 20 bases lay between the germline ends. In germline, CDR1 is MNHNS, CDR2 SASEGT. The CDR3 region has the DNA TGTGCCAGCAGTGGGACTCAGGGTACCGGGCGACCCCAGCATTTT. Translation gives CASSGTQGTGRPQHF.